A single sample is the source of the 23 T cell receptor beta chains below, sequenced in a study of T cells in Graves' hyperthyroidism and ophthalmopathy. RNA transcripts gave rise to amplified TCR beta CDR3 regions. When the TCR CDR3 underwent first-round RT-PCR, the HTBI primer set was used. TCRdb redid the calling of the multiplex PCR reads with MiXCR, one entry per CDR3 protein. The repertoire includes around 340,000 distinct CDR3 sequences, approximately 22% of them detected once, and under 55% sits in the top ten. Sequenced material: blood. These receptor sequences come from a woman aged 45 to 65 with Graves' hyperthyroidism.

This clonotype was recorded at least ten times. V usage is TRBV7-2 and J usage is TRBJ1-3; D gene uncertain. V was clipped by 1 base and J by 10 bases, with 8 bases between them. The CDR3 runs 12 residues. CDR1 and CDR2 from the germline V gene are SGHTA and FQGNSA. CDR3 amino acids: CASSLGPRTIYF. The CDR3 DNA reads as TGTGCCAGCAGCTTAGGCCCACGGACCATATATTTT.

This clonotype was counted only a few times. V usage is TRBV6-2 or TRBV6-3 and J usage is TRBJ1-2, with 9 bases that match TRBD1. V gave up 6 bases and J gave up 3 bases; unmatched junction bases: 8. The CDR3 contains 15 residues. CDR1 is MNHEY and CDR2 is SVGEGT in the germline V gene. CDR3 sequence: CASREQGAADYGYTF. In DNA form, the CDR3 reads TGTGCCAGCAGGGAACAGGGGGCTGCTGACTATGGCTACACCTTC.

This clonotype was counted between two and nine times. The chain recombines TRBV6-1 with TRBJ2-3; the D gene is possibly TRBD2 (6 bases). Germline V lookup: CDR1 MNHNS, CDR2 SASEGT. The CDR3 totals 15 residues. Deletions cut 6 bases from V and 0 bases from J, with 13 bases between. The CDR3 bases are TGTGCCAGCAGGTATGGAGGGTTGAGCACAGATACGCAGTATTTT. It encodes CASRYGGLSTDTQYF.

This clonotype has a count of ten or more. This chain links TRBV6-1 with TRBJ1-1; 7 bases match TRBD1. The CDR3 is 15 residues long. The germline CDR1 and CDR2 sequences are MNHNS and SASEGT. V was clipped by 6 bases and J by 1 base; unmatched bases: 8. The CDR3 region is CASRPRTGSNTEAFF. As DNA, the CDR3 is TGTGCCAGCAGGCCTCGGACAGGCTCGAACACTGAAGCTTTCTTT.

The genes are TRBV18 and TRBJ1-1, with a tentative D call TRBD1 (5 bases). V dropped 2 bases and J dropped 4 bases, with 17 bases sitting between them. CDR3 length: 16 amino acids. Germline loops: CDR1 KGHSH, CDR2 LQKENI. This CDR3 is CASSPKALGAGTEAFF. The CDR3 DNA follows: TGTGCCAGCTCACCAAAGGCTCTCGGGGCAGGCACTGAAGCTTTCTTT.

This chain joins TRBV6-1 and TRBJ2-1; 13 nucleotides align to TRBD2. V lost 6 bases, J lost 6 bases, and 14 bases stayed unmatched. CDR3 size: 18 residues. Germline V gives CDR1 MNHNS, CDR2 SASEGT. The CDR3 protein is CASSQTTGLAGEINEQFF. The CDR3 region has the DNA TGTGCCAGCAGCCAAACTACCGGACTAGCGGGAGAGATCAATGAGCAGTTCTTC.

There are many counts of this clonotype. The chain uses TRBV13 and TRBJ1-2; 7 nucleotides line up with TRBD1. Germline assignment: CDR1 PRHDT and CDR2 FYEKMQ (reference sequence). V dropped 3 bases and J dropped 4; count of bases not matched to a gene: 5. The CDR3 covers 14 residues. The CDR3 spells CASSFSGQRYGYTF. DNA for the CDR3: TGTGCCAGCAGCTTTTCGGGACAGCGCTATGGCTACACCTTC.

The chain employs TRBV12-3 or TRBV12-4 and TRBJ1-4; no clear D gene. The V end was cut by 10 bases, the J end by 7 bases, with 16 bases between. The CDR3 length is 13 residues. CDR3 residues: CATHPRWGEKLFF. For the CDR3, the DNA is TGTGCCACCCACCCGCGCTGGGGTGAAAAACTGTTTTTT.

This chain uses TRBV24-1 with TRBJ2-1; 9 nucleotides agree with TRBD2. The CDR3 length is 15 residues. Germline assignment: CDR1 KGHDR and CDR2 SFDVKD. J was trimmed by 5 bases and V by 3 bases; bases with no gene match: 4. The CDR3 is CATSDGLATNNEQFF. CDR3 coding DNA: TGTGCCACCAGTGATGGACTAGCGACGAACAATGAGCAGTTCTTC.

This clonotype was found once. This sequence joins TRBV11-2 and TRBJ2-7; D is unclear. This CDR3 has 12 residues. V gave up 6 bases and J gave up 4 bases, with 10 bases separating them. Germline V gene data show CDR1 as SGHAT and CDR2 as FQNNGV. The DNA for the CDR3 is TGTGCCAGCAGTAAAAGGGCGTACGAGCAGTACTTC. Protein product: CASSKRAYEQYF.

This clonotype was observed many times. V gene TRBV14 combines with J gene TRBJ2-1; 12 positions agree with TRBD2. The CDR3 sequence is 17 residues long. Germline trimming cut 2 bases from V and 5 bases from J; bases unmatched to any gene: 7. The germline V gene encodes CDR1 SGHDN and CDR2 FVKESK. In DNA, the CDR3 is TGTGCCAGCAGCCAACCTGGACTAGCGGGACCCCACAATGAGCAGTTCTTC. It codes for CASSQPGLAGPHNEQFF.

This clonotype was counted many times. V usage is TRBV20-1 and J usage is TRBJ1-5, with 7 bases matching TRBD1. Germline values: CDR1 DFQATT, CDR2 SNEGSKA (reference sequence). There are 14 residues in the CDR3. V shed 5 bases, J shed 7 bases, and the junction held 11 bases outside the gene matches. The DNA of the CDR3 is TGCAGTGCTGTAACAGGGGTTCAGAGGCAGCCCCAGCATTTT. Its protein product is CSAVTGVQRQPQHF.

In this sample, this clonotype turned up many times. V is TRBV10-3 and J is TRBJ1-5, with a weak D call TRBD1 (6 bases). V gave up 0 bases and J gave up 4 bases, with 13 bases separating them. The CDR3 runs to 16 residues. Germline CDR1 and CDR2: ENHRY and SYGVKD. The CDR3 loop is CAISESMGAGNQPQHF. The CDR3 coding sequence is TGTGCCATCAGTGAGTCAATGGGGGCGGGTAATCAGCCCCAGCATTTT.

This clonotype was detected ten times or more. This chain connects TRBV28 to TRBJ2-3; maybe TRBD2 (6 bases). Trimming stripped 8 bases from V and 0 bases from J, with 18 bases between. The CDR3 consists of 16 residues. Germline V gives CDR1 MDHEN, CDR2 SYDVKM. The CDR3 here is CASHGRGGTSTDTQYF. The CDR3 DNA sequence: TGTGCCAGCCACGGACGAGGAGGGACTAGCACAGATACGCAGTATTTT.

This clonotype was recorded many times. This sequence joins TRBV10-3 and TRBJ2-5; no reliable D call. Germline V gene sequence: CDR1 ENHRY, CDR2 SYGVKD. The CDR3 extends over 14 amino acids. Trimming took 5 bases from V and 0 from J, leaving 10 bases between them. The CDR3 nucleotides read TGTGCCATCAGTCCGACGGAGAACCAAGAGACCCAGTACTTC. It translates to CAISPTENQETQYF.

Many counts were recorded for this clonotype. The chain employs TRBV9 and TRBJ2-3; 13 bases are shared with TRBD2. Germline CDR1 is SGDLS and CDR2 is YYNGEE. This CDR3 is 16 amino acids long. J gave up 8 bases and V 0 bases, and 6 bases lay outside the gene matches. DNA for the CDR3: TGTGCCAGCAGCGTAGGTCGGACTAGCGGGAGTGGTACGCAGTATTTT. Encoded protein: CASSVGRTSGSGTQYF.

This clonotype has a handful of counts. The V and J genes are TRBV9 and TRBJ2-3; 8 bases fit TRBD2. The CDR3 covers 14 residues. Losses at the gene ends were 1 base for V and 3 bases for J; bases not matched to a gene: 1. Germline V gene sequence: CDR1 SGDLS, CDR2 YYNGEE. The CDR3 region has the DNA TGTGCCAGCAGCGTATCGGGGGGGACAGATACGCAGTATTTT. As protein: CASSVSGGTDTQYF.

This clonotype was detected ten times or more. J is TRBJ2-7 and V is TRBV27, with 11 bases lining up with TRBD2. CDR1 and CDR2 from the germline V gene are MNHEY and SMNVEV (reference sequence). The CDR3 runs 14 residues. V gave up 5 bases and J gave up 3 bases; unmatched junction bases: 3. CDR3 DNA: TGTGCCAGCAGTGCTAGCGGGAGGTTCTACGAGCAGTACTTC. Its protein is CASSASGRFYEQYF.

This chain connects TRBV20-1 to TRBJ2-1; 8 nucleotides line up with TRBD2. Germline-derived CDR1 and CDR2 are DFQATT and SNEGSKA (reference sequence). V gave up 6 bases and J gave up 5 bases; unmatched junction bases: 12. This CDR3 comprises 15 residues. DNA of the CDR3: TGCAGTGCAGATTTGGGGGGCGGGGGGCACAATGAGCAGTTCTTC. It is translated as CSADLGGGGHNEQFF.

This clonotype appeared many times. This chain connects TRBV3-1 to TRBJ1-5; D is uncertain. With 4 bases removed from V and 15 bases from J, the gap between germline ends came to 13 bases. The length of the CDR3 is 11 residues. The V gene's germline CDR1 is LGHDT and CDR2 YNNKEL (reference sequence). The chain's CDR3 is CASSLGSPRHF. CDR3 nucleotides: TGTGCCAGCAGCCTCGGTTCCCCACGGCATTTT.

This clonotype was observed many times. The chain is built from TRBV3-1 and TRBJ2-7; a weak D match, TRBD1 (5 bases). This CDR3 contains 11 residues. The V end lost 4 bases, the J end lost 6 bases, and 7 bases lay between the germline ends. Germline values: CDR1 LGHDT, CDR2 YNNKEL (reference sequence). CDR3 sequence reads: CASSPGFEQYF. For the CDR3, the DNA is TGTGCCAGCAGCCCAGGGTTCGAGCAGTACTTC.

This clonotype was observed a few times. The chain is built from TRBV6-9 and TRBJ1-5, with D perhaps TRBD1 (6 bases). The V end lost 0 bases, the J end lost 7 bases, and 13 bases lay between the germline ends. This CDR3 is 15 amino acids long. Per the germline V gene, CDR1 is MNHGY and CDR2 is SVAAGI. CDR3 DNA sequence: TGTGCCAGCAGTTATTCAGGGGGACAAGGGCAGCCCCAGCATTTT. It is translated as CASSYSGGQGQPQHF.

This clonotype came up many times. The chain joins TRBV6-5 to TRBJ2-1; tentatively, D is TRBD1 or TRBD2 (5 bases each). Germline values: CDR1 MNHEY, CDR2 SVGAGI. The CDR3 runs 14 residues. With 0 bases removed from V and 7 bases from J, the gap between germline ends came to 10 bases. The CDR3 loop is CASSYSWGRNEQFF. The CDR3 coding sequence is TGTGCCAGCAGTTACTCATGGGGGAGAAATGAGCAGTTCTTC.